What follows are 9 T cell receptor beta chains derived from one specimen sequenced in a study of blood T cell repertoires in COVID-19. Profiled with immunoSEQ multiplex PCR; TCRdb holds only in-frame clones, not every one. This sample has some 120,000 clones, with approximately 80% found just once. Sequencing was carried out using peripheral blood. These receptors all come from a woman in her 70s with acute or convalescent COVID-19.

This clone came up once. The CDR3 sequence is CAINFGGPPYNEQFF. The CDR3, as DNA: TGTGCCATCAACTTTGGCGGGCCCCCCTACAATGAGCAGTTCTTC. V usage is TRBV10-3 and J usage is TRBJ2-1; tentative D call: TRBD2 (5 bases). This CDR3 has 15 residues. Trimming took 7 bases from V and 2 from J, leaving 15 bases between them. Germline CDR1 and CDR2: ENHRY and SYGVKD.

This rearrangement joins TRBV2 to TRBJ2-7; 11 bases match TRBD2. The CDR3 totals 15 residues. Germline CDR1 SNHLY, CDR2 FYNNEI. J gave up 5 bases and V 6 bases, and 9 bases lay outside the gene matches. CDR3 sequence: CASRGLAGAGHEQYF. In DNA form, the CDR3 reads TGTGCCAGCAGAGGACTAGCGGGCGCGGGGCACGAGCAGTACTTC.

About this clone itself: One end of the junction varies from germline; a read error may be responsible. The chain combines TRBV6-5 with TRBJ2-7; TRBD2 matches 7 bases. This CDR3 comprises 16 residues. CDR1 is MNHEY, CDR2 SVGAGI, per germline. This chain's CDR3 is CASSHSGRGSSYEQYF. The CDR3 DNA reads as TGTGCCAGCAGTCACTCAGGGCGGGGGAGCTCCTACGAGCAGTACTTC.

The V call is TRBV5-4, the J call TRBJ1-2; no firm D call. Germline-derived CDR1 and CDR2 are SGHNT and YYREEE (reference sequence). The CDR3 has 15 amino acids. V lost 5 bases and J lost 8, with 22 bases in between. In nucleotides, the CDR3 is TGTGCCAGCAGGAACAAGGGTGAGGGTTTGCACGGCTACACCTTC. Translating gives CASRNKGEGLHGYTF.

The chain links TRBV18 to TRBJ1-3, with D unclear. The length of the CDR3 is 14 residues. The V end lost 1 base, the J end lost 6 bases, and 10 bases lay between the germline ends. Germline V CDR1 and CDR2: KGHSH, LQKENI. The CDR3 DNA is TGTGCCAGCTCACCACTGGAGGGAGCAAACACCATATATTTT. Its translation is CASSPLEGANTIYF.

This chain connects TRBV6-5 to TRBJ1-3, with a possible D match to TRBD1 (5 bases). Germline V CDR1 and CDR2: MNHEY, SVGAGI. Between the trimmed V and J ends, which lost 4 bases and 0 bases, there was a span of 10 bases. The CDR3 covers 15 residues. Here the CDR3 DNA reads TGTGCCAGCAGTTCGACAGCGCTCTCTGGAAACACCATATATTTT. Its protein is CASSSTALSGNTIYF.

The chain is built from TRBV6-2 or TRBV6-3 and TRBJ2-7; 7 bases match TRBD2. The J segment lost 3 bases and the V segment lost 6 bases, leaving 8 bases of the junction unmatched. Germline V gene data show CDR1 as MNHEY and CDR2 as SVGEGT. The CDR3 length is 14 residues. CDR3 sequence reads: CASSQSGTVYEQYF. In DNA, the CDR3 is TGTGCCAGCAGCCAAAGCGGGACGGTCTACGAGCAGTACTTC.

The chain is built from TRBV5-5 and TRBJ2-1; no reliable D call. CDR1 is SGHKS, CDR2 YYEKEE, per germline (reference sequence). The V end lost 4 bases, the J end lost 4 bases, and 3 bases lay between the germline ends. The CDR3 is 11 amino acids. The CDR3 DNA reads TGTGCCAGCAGCATATACAATGAGCAGTTCTTC. Its translation: CASSIYNEQFF.

The chain carries TRBV19 and TRBJ1-1; 8 nucleotides agree with TRBD1. Germline CDR1 and CDR2: LNHDA and SQIVND (reference sequence). This CDR3 has 13 residues. The junction had 5 bases not matched to a gene; V was cut back by 0 bases and J by 11 bases. The CDR3 protein is CASSIDRTGLAFF. Here the CDR3 DNA reads TGTGCCAGTAGTATAGATAGGACAGGGCTGGCTTTCTTT.